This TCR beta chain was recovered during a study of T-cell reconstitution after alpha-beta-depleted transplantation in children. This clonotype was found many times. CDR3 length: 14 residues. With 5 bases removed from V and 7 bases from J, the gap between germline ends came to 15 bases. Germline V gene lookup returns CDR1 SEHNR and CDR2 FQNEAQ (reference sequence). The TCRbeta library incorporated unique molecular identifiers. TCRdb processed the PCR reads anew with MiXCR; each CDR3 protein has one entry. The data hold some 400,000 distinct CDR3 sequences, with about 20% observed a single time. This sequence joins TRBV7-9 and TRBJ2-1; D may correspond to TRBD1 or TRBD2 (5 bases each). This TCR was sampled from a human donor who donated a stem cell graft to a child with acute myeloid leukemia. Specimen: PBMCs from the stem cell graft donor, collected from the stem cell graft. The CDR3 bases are TGTGCCAGCAGCCCGGGACGGACGTGGAATGAGCAGTTCTTC. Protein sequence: CASSPGRTWNEQFF.